This TCR beta chain derives from a study of response to subunit inactivated influenza vaccine. The CDR3 extends over 14 amino acids. The V and J ends lost 6 bases and 2 bases respectively, with 14 bases between them. Study-level results: That few new T cells are recruited by each seasonal influenza vaccination was the authors' suggestion.

This clonotype has ten or more counts. Antigen specificity is unknown. TCRdb reanalysed the RT-PCR reads using MiXCR and keeps one entry per CDR3 protein. The sample holds more than 150,000 distinct CDR3 sequences, about 9% seen once. The J gene is TRBJ2-7, the V gene TRBV12-3 or TRBV12-4; a possible D gene is TRBD2 (7 bases). Sequenced material: non-naive T cells sorted from PBMCs, taken on the day of vaccination. The source of this sequence is a man over 45 who received an inactivated influenza vaccine. The CDR3 here is CASRERGGTYEQYF. The DNA of the CDR3 is TGTGCCAGCAGAGAAAGGGGGGGAACCTACGAGCAGTACTTC.